These T cell receptor beta chains were read from a single sample in a study of shared T cell receptors in the human thymus. TCRdb keeps only in-frame clones here, not all; method: immunoSEQ multiplex PCR. The table has a few hundred thousand clones, roughly 94% seen once. Material for sequencing was thymocytes. The receptors here all came from a human donor. The CDR3 runs from the conserved cysteine through the conserved F or W. The order of the fields is clone size, J gene, V gene, D gene, CDR3 DNA, CDR3 protein. A D gene is named only where the DNA matches it firmly. Clone size is stated in some rows and not others, as once, few, many or a class when expanded.

once,TRBJ2-7,TRBV9,.,TGTGCCAGCAGCGTACAGGGGCAATCCTACGAGCAGTACTTC,CASSVQGQSYEQYF
.,TRBJ1-2,TRBV6-4,.,TGTGCCAGCAGGGGGGGGGCAAACTATGGCTACACCTTC,CASRGGANYGYTF
.,TRBJ2-1,TRBV5-1,TRBD2,TGCGCCAGCAGCTCTGGTAGATCTAGCGGGAGGCCCACCTACAATGAGCAGTTCTTC,CASSSGRSSGRPTYNEQFF
.,TRBJ2-7,TRBV28,TRBD1,TGTGCCAGCATAAATAAGGGGGCAATATACGAGCAGTACTTC,CASINKGAIYEQYF
.,TRBJ1-1,TRBV11-1,.,TGTGCCAGCAGTTCCAGGGGTCGGGGTGAAGCTTTCTTT,CASSSRGRGEAFF
.,TRBJ2-7,TRBV5-4,.,TGTGCCAGCAGCTTGGTGGTTTCGTGGGAAGATGGGTACGAGCAGTACTTC,CASSLVVSWEDGYEQYF
.,TRBJ2-5,TRBV28,.,TGTGCCAGCAGTTTGTGTGGAGGATCGAGGGAGACCCAGTACTTC,CASSLCGGSRETQYF
.,TRBJ2-7,TRBV6-1,TRBD2,TGTGCCAGCAGTGAAGAGCTAGCGGGAGTCGGGTACGAGCAGTACTTC,CASSEELAGVGYEQYF
.,TRBJ1-1,TRBV7-6,.,TGTGCCAGCAGCTTAACCTTAAATTGGGAGCCGAACACTGAAGCTTTCTTT,CASSLTLNWEPNTEAFF
.,TRBJ2-2,TRBV7-9,TRBD2,TGTGCCAGCAGCTCCCTGGGGGGCGGGAGGTACACCGGGGAGCTGTTTTTT,CASSSLGGGRYTGELFF
.,TRBJ2-1,TRBV27,TRBD2,TGTGCCAGCAGGTTTAGCGGGAGTTCCTACAATGAGCAGTTCTTC,CASRFSGSSYNEQFF
once,TRBJ2-7,TRBV9,TRBD1,TGTGCCAGCAGCTCCCCCGGGACAGGGGACCACGAGCAGTACTTC,CASSSPGTGDHEQYF
.,TRBJ1-1,TRBV14,.,TGTGCCAGCAGCCAAAGCGGGCTCATGAACACTGAAGCTTTCTTT,CASSQSGLMNTEAFF
once,TRBJ1-2,TRBV27,TRBD1,TGTGCCAGCAGCCAACAGGGGTTTCACTATGGCTACACCTTC,CASSQQGFHYGYTF
once,TRBJ2-7,TRBV19,TRBD2,TGTGCCAGTAGTAAAGGGACTAGCGGAGTCAAGGTCCACGAGCAGTACTTC,CASSKGTSGVKVHEQYF
.,TRBJ2-2,TRBV4-1,TRBD2,TGCGCCAGCAGCCAAGAGGTAGTAGCGGGATGGGAAACGAACACCGGGGAGCTGTTTTTT,CASSQEVVAGWETNTGELFF
.,TRBJ2-2,TRBV25-1,.,TGTGCCAGCAGTCCACCTGCCCTTGGTGGAACCGGGGAGCTGTTTTTT,CASSPPALGGTGELFF
.,TRBJ2-2,TRBV7-3,.,TGTGCCAGCAGCTTCCACCTGAACACCGGGGAGCTGTTTTTT,CASSFHLNTGELFF
.,TRBJ1-3,TRBV6-5,.,TGTGCCAGCAGTTACTCAGAGGGAACTGGAAACACCATATATTTT,CASSYSEGTGNTIYF
.,TRBJ2-1,TRBV2,TRBD2,TGTGCCAGCGCACCAGCGGGATCCTCCTACAATGAGCAGTTCTTC,CASAPAGSSYNEQFF
.,TRBJ2-1,TRBV18,.,TGTGCCAGCTCACGATCCTCCAGGGACTCCTACAATGAGCAGTTCTTC,CASSRSSRDSYNEQFF
.,TRBJ1-5,TRBV27,TRBD1,TGTGCCAGCAGTGAAGGACAGGGGGCGCGTTTGGGAAATCAGCCCCAGCATTTT,CASSEGQGARLGNQPQHF
.,TRBJ2-7,TRBV27,.,TGTGCCAGCAGTTTCGTGTTCGGCTACGAGCAGTACTTC,CASSFVFGYEQYF
once,TRBJ2-5,TRBV11-2,.,TGTGCCAGCAGCTTAGATCGCGCGGAGAGCCAAGAGACCCAGTACTTC,CASSLDRAESQETQYF
.,TRBJ1-2,TRBV28,.,TGTGCCAGCATATCGGGGTGGAGTGCTAACTATGGCTACACCTTC,CASISGWSANYGYTF
once,TRBJ1-1,TRBV11-2,TRBD1,TGTGCCAGCAGCTTATCAGGGGGCAACACTGAAGCTTTCTTT,CASSLSGGNTEAFF
.,TRBJ2-2,TRBV27,TRBD2,TGTGCCAGCAGTTCTGGGACTAGCGGGACCGGGGAGCTGTTTTTT,CASSSGTSGTGELFF
.,TRBJ1-5,TRBV28,.,TGTGCCAGCAGCTCATATAGCAATCAGCCCCAGCATTTT,CASSSYSNQPQHF
once,TRBJ2-3,TRBV7-9,TRBD1,TGTGCCAGCAGCTTAGTTCATCAGGGGGATTTTGGGGATACGCAGTATTTT,CASSLVHQGDFGDTQYF
.,TRBJ2-7,TRBV7-2,.,TGTGCCAGCAGCTTATGGGGGAGATCGGTTACAGGAGCCTACGAGCAGTACTTC,CASSLWGRSVTGAYEQYF
few,TRBJ1-3,TRBV6-1,.,TGTGCCAGCATCCCCGGGGGCGGAAACACCATATATTTT,CASIPGGGNTIYF
once,TRBJ2-7,TRBV10-3,TRBD2,TGTGCCATCAGTGGTGGATGGAGGGAGGGCCTAGAAAGTCTCTACGAGCAGTACTTC,CAISGGWREGLESLYEQYF
.,TRBJ2-7,TRBV2,TRBD1,TGTGCCAGCAGTGAATTAAACAGGGGATCCCCCTACGAGCAGTACTTC,CASSELNRGSPYEQYF
.,TRBJ2-3,TRBV30,.,TGTGCCTGGAGTTCCTGGGACGGAAGCACAGATACGCAGTATTTT,CAWSSWDGSTDTQYF
.,TRBJ1-2,TRBV7-9,.,TGTGCCAACAGCCCCCCCGGACAGAATGGCTACACCTTC,CANSPPGQNGYTF
.,TRBJ2-7,TRBV28,TRBD1,TGTGCCAGCAGTTTTCCCGGACAGGGGCCCTACGAGCAGTACTTC,CASSFPGQGPYEQYF
.,TRBJ2-7,TRBV27,.,TGTGCCAGCAGTTCCCATCTTAGCGCAGGGAGCTACGAGCAGTACTTC,CASSSHLSAGSYEQYF
.,TRBJ2-7,TRBV4-3,TRBD2,TGCGCCAGCAGCCCCGATGCGGGGGGGGGTCTGACCTACGAGCAGTACTTC,CASSPDAGGGLTYEQYF
.,TRBJ1-5,TRBV4-2,TRBD1,TGTGCCAGCAGCTACGACAGGGGAAAAAGCAATCAGCCCCAGCATTTT,CASSYDRGKSNQPQHF
.,TRBJ1-5,TRBV6-6,.,TGTGCCAGCAGTTCACTGGGGGGGGTGGATCAGCCCCAGCATTTT,CASSSLGGVDQPQHF
.,TRBJ2-7,TRBV5-6,.,TGTGCCAGCAGCGCCGGGGGGCCCTCCTACGAGCAGTACTTC,CASSAGGPSYEQYF